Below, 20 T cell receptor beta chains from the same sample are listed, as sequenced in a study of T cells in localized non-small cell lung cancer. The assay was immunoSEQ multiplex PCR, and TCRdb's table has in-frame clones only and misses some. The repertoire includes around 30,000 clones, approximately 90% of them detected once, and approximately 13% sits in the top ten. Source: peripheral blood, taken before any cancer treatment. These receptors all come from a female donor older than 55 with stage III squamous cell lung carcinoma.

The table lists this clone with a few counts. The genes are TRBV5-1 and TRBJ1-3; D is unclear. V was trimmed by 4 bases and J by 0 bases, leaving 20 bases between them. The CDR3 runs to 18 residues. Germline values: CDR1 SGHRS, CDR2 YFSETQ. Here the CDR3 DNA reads TGCGCCAGCAGCCCCCAGACATCCCCCATCGGCTCTGGAAACACCATATATTTT. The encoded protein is CASSPQTSPIGSGNTIYF.

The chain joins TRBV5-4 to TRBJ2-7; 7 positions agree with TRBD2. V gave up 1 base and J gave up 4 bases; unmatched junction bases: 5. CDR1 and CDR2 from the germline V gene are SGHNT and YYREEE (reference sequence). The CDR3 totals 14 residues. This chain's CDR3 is CASSLSGGLYEQYF. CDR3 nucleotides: TGTGCCAGCAGCTTGTCGGGAGGACTTTACGAGCAGTACTTC.

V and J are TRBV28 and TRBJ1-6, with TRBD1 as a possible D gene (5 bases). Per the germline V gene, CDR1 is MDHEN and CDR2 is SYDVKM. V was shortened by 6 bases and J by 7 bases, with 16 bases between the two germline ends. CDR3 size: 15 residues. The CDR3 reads CASSLLTEKNSPLHF. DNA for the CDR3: TGTGCCAGCAGCCTCCTGACAGAGAAAAATTCACCCCTCCACTTT.

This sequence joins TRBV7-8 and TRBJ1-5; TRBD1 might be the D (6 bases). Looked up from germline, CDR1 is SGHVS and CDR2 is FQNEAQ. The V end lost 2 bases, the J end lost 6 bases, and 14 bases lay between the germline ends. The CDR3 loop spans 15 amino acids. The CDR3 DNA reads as TGTGCCAGCAGCTTACAGGGGAATCCAAGTCAGCCCCAGCATTTT. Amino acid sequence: CASSLQGNPSQPQHF.

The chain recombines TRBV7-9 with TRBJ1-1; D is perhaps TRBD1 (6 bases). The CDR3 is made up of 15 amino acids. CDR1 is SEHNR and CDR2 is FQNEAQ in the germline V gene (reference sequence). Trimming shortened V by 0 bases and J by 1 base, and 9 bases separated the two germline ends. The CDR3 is CASSLAQGWNTEAFF. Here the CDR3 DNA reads TGTGCCAGCAGCTTAGCGCAGGGGTGGAACACTGAAGCTTTCTTT.

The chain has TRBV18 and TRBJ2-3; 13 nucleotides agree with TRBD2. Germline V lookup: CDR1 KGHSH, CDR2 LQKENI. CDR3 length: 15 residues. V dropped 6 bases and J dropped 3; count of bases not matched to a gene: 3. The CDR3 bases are TGTGCCAGCTCCGTGACTAGCGGGAGGACAGATACGCAGTATTTT. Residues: CASSVTSGRTDTQYF.

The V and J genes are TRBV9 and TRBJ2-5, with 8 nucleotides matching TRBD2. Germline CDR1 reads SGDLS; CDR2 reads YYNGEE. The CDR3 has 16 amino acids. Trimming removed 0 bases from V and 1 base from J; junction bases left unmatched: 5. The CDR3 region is CASSVGVAGPQETQYF. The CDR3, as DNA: TGTGCCAGCAGCGTAGGCGTAGCGGGGCCCCAAGAGACCCAGTACTTC.

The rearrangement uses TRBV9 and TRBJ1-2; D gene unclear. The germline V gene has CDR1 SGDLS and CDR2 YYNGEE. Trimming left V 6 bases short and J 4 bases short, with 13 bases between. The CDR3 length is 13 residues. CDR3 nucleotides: TGTGCCAGCACCCCCGGTATACGCTATGGCTACACCTTC. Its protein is CASTPGIRYGYTF.

CDR3 sequence (DNA): TGTGCCAGCAGCAGGAACACTGAAGCTTTCTTT. Its protein product is CASSRNTEAFF. J is TRBJ1-1 and V is TRBV11-2; D is undetermined. V dropped 5 bases and J dropped 1 base, with 2 bases sitting between them. Germline CDR1 SGHAT, CDR2 FQNNGV. The CDR3 spans 11 residues.

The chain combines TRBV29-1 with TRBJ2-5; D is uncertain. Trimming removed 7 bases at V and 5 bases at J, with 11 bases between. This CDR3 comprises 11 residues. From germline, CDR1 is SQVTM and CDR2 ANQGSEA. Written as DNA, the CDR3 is TGCAGCGGCGCCTTGAGGGAGACCCAGTACTTC. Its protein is CSGALRETQYF.

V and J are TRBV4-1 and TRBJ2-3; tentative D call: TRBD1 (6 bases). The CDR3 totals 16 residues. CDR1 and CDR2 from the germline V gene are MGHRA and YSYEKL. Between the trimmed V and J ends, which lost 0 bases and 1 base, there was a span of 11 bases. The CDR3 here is CASSQEQGFGTDTQYF. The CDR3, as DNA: TGCGCCAGCAGCCAAGAACAGGGATTCGGCACAGATACGCAGTATTTT.

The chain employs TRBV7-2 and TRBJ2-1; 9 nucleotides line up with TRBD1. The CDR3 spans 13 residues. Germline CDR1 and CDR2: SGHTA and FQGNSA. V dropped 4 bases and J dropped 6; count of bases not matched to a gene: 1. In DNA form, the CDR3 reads TGTGCCAGCAGCTCGACAGGGGGCAATGAGCAGTTCTTC. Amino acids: CASSSTGGNEQFF. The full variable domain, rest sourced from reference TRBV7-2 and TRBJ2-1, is GAGVSQSPSNKVTEKGKDVELRCDPISGHTALYWYRQSLGQGLEFLIYFQGNSAPDKSGLPSDRFSAERTGGSVSTLTIQRTQQEDSAVYLCASSSTGGNEQFFGPGTRLTVL.

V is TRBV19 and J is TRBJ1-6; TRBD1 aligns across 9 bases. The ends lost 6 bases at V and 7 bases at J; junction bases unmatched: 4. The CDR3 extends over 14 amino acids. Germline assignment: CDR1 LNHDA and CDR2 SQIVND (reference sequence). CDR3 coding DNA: TGTGCCAGTAGGGGGGACAGGGTAAATTCACCCCTCCACTTT. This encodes CASRGDRVNSPLHF. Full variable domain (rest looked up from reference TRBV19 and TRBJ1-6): DGGITQSPKYLFRKEGQNVTLSCEQNLNHDAMYWYRQDPGQGLRLIYYSQIVNDFQKGDIAEGYSVSREKKESFPLTVTSAQKNPTAFYLCASRGDRVNSPLHFGNGTRLTVT.

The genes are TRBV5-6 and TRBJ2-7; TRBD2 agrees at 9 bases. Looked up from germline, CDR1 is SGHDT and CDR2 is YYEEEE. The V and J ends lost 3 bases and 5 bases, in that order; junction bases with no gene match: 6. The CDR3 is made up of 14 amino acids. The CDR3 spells CASSSGTSIHEQYF. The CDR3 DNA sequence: TGTGCCAGCAGCTCCGGGACTAGCATACACGAGCAGTACTTC.

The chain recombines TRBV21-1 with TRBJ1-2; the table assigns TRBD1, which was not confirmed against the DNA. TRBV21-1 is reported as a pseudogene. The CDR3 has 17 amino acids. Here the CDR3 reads CASSKAGRVTGNYGYTF. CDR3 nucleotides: TGTGCCAGCAGCAAAGCGGGCAGGGTTACCGGTAACTATGGCTACACCTTC.

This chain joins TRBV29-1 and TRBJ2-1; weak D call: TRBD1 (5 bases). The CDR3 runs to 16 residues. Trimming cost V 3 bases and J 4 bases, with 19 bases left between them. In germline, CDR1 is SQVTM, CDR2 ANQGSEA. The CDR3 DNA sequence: TGCAGCGTTGACAGGACAAGGGGCTCCCTTTACAATGAGCAGTTCTTC. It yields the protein CSVDRTRGSLYNEQFF.

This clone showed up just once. DNA for the CDR3: TGTGCCAGCAGAACAGAGTTCTATGGCTACACCTTC. Residues: CASRTEFYGYTF. This rearrangement joins TRBV2 to TRBJ1-2; D is undetermined. Germline V gives CDR1 SNHLY, CDR2 FYNNEI. CDR3 length: 12 amino acids. V shed 6 bases and J shed 4 bases, with 9 bases lying between them.

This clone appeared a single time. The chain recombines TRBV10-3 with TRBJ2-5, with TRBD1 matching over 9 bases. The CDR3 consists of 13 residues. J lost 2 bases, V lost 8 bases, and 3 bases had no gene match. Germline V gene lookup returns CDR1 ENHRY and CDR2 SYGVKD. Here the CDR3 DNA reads TGTGCCATCGGGGACAGGGCACAAGAGACCCAGTACTTC. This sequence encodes CAIGDRAQETQYF.

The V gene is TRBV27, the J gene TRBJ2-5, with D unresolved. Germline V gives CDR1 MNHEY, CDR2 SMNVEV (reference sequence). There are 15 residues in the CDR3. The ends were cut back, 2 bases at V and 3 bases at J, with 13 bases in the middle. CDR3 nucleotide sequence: TGTGCCAGCAGTTTACGGTGGCATCGGGAAGAGACCCAGTACTTC. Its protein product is CASSLRWHREETQYF.

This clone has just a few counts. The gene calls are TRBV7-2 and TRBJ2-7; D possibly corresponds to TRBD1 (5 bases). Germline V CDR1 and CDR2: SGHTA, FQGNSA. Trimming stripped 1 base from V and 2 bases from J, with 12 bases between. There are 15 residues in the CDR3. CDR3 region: CASSLGDSFTYEQYF. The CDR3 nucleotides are TGTGCCAGCAGCTTAGGAGACAGCTTTACCTACGAGCAGTACTTC.